The rows below give T cell receptor beta chains drawn from one sample of a study of cytomegalovirus exposure and HLA in healthy donors. The protocol was immunoSEQ multiplex PCR, while the TCRdb copy is restricted to in-frame clones and leaves out a portion. Of about 88,000 clones in the sample, roughly 71% were seen once. Sequencing was done on a sample of PBMCs. The receptors come from a woman aged 40 to 50 in good health and CMV-seronegative. Each CDR3 is given with its conserved first and last residue. Each record gives: V gene, D gene, CDR3 length, J gene, clone size, CDR3 protein, CDR3 DNA. D genes are given only for firm matches. Not all rows give a size; the values are once, few, many and, for expanded clones, a class.

>TRBV19|TRBD2|14|TRBJ2-1|NA
CASSIKAGGSEQFF
TGTGCCAGTAGTATAAAGGCGGGGGGGAGTGAGCAGTTCTTC
>TRBV5-1|NA|14|TRBJ2-5|NA
CASSFRNGRETQYF
TGCGCCAGCAGTTTCCGGAATGGGCGAGAGACCCAGTACTTC
>TRBV5-6|TRBD1|16|TRBJ1-2|NA
CASSSGQTKANYGYTF
TGTGCCAGCAGCTCGGGACAGACTAAAGCTAACTATGGCTACACCTTC
>TRBV27|TRBD2|15|TRBJ2-7|NA
CASSQRGGGVYEQYF
TGTGCCAGCAGTCAGCGAGGCGGGGGAGTCTACGAGCAGTACTTC
>TRBV25-1|TRBD1|14|TRBJ1-1|NA
CASSSRTGYTEAFF
TGTGCCAGCAGTTCCCGGACAGGTTACACTGAAGCTTTCTTT
>TRBV5-1|NA|13|TRBJ1-3|NA
CASSLEGGNTIYF
TGCGCCAGCAGCTTAGAGGGAGGTAACACCATATATTTT
>TRBV19|NA|11|TRBJ2-5|NA
CASSKQETQYF
TGTGCCAGTTCAAAACAAGAGACCCAGTACTTC
>TRBV30|TRBD1|15|TRBJ2-7|NA
CAWSGRDRTFNEQYF
TGTGCCTGGAGTGGCCGGGACAGGACTTTTAACGAGCAGTACTTC
>TRBV19|NA|16|TRBJ2-1|NA
CASSSTQGQGLDEQFF
TGTGCCAGTAGTTCGACACAGGGTCAGGGTTTGGATGAGCAGTTCTTC
>TRBV27|NA|13|TRBJ2-7|NA
CASSYRAAYEQYF
TGTGCCAGCAGTTACAGGGCCGCCTACGAGCAGTACTTC
>TRBV5-1|TRBD2|16|TRBJ2-1|NA
CASSLLTSGGYNEQFF
TGCGCCAGCAGCTTACTAACTAGCGGGGGCTACAATGAGCAGTTCTTC
>TRBV6-1|TRBD1|15|TRBJ2-7|NA
CASSPGQGGTYEQYF
TGTGCCAGCAGTCCGGGACAGGGCGGAACCTACGAGCAGTACTTC
>TRBV6-5|TRBD2|16|TRBJ2-2|NA
CASSYSLAGGPRELFF
TGTGCCAGCAGTTACTCACTAGCGGGGGGGCCTCGGGAGCTGTTTTTT
>TRBV11-2|TRBD2|17|TRBJ2-7|NA
CASSARGTGGPGFAQYF
TGTGCCAGCAGCGCACGAGGAACGGGGGGGCCGGGTTTTGCTCAGTACTTC
>TRBV4-1|NA|13|TRBJ1-2|NA
CASSQINQGGYTF
TGCGCCAGCAGCCAAATCAACCAGGGAGGCTACACCTTC
>TRBV20-1|NA|11|TRBJ2-7|NA
CSASPSYEQYF
TGCAGTGCTAGTCCCAGCTACGAGCAGTACTTC
>TRBV5-1|NA|14|TRBJ2-5|NA
CAGLQGRGRETQYF
TGCGCCGGCTTACAGGGAAGGGGTCGGGAGACCCAGTACTTC
>TRBV6-5|NA|13|TRBJ1-6|NA
CASSFGANSPLHF
TGTGCCAGCAGTTTTGGGGCCAATTCCCCCCTCCACTTT
>TRBV7-2|NA|13|TRBJ2-7|once
CASSRPGGPEQYF
TGTGCCAGCAGCCGCCCCGGGGGGCCGGAGCAGTACTTC
>TRBV6-1|NA|13|TRBJ2-2|NA
CAGERTDTGELFF
TGTGCCGGAGAACGGACAGACACCGGGGAGCTGTTTTTT
>TRBV19|TRBD2|15|TRBJ2-7|NA
CASSISGTQTYEQYF
TGTGCCAGTAGTATTAGCGGGACACAGACCTACGAGCAGTACTTC
>TRBV7-8|NA|16|TRBJ2-5|NA
CASSLRRPLYQETQYF
TGTGCCAGCAGCTTAAGGAGACCACTGTACCAAGAGACCCAGTACTTC
>TRBV5-4|NA|16|TRBJ1-6|once
CASSSTPDTYNSPLHF
TGTGCCAGCAGCTCAACACCGGACACCTATAATTCACCCCTCCACTTT
>TRBV9|NA|14|TRBJ1-1|NA
CASSVAGQNTEAFF
TGTGCCAGCAGCGTAGCCGGACAGAACACTGAAGCTTTCTTT
>TRBV10-2|TRBD2|14|TRBJ2-3|NA
CASKQRGGEDTQYF
TGCGCCAGCAAGCAGCGGGGGGGCGAAGATACGCAGTATTTT
>TRBV18|NA|16|TRBJ2-4|NA
CASSPPTRGAKNIQYF
TGTGCCAGCTCACCACCGACGAGAGGGGCCAAAAACATTCAGTACTTC
>TRBV6-5|TRBD1|14|TRBJ1-2|NA
CASTDRDRHYGYTF
TGTGCCAGCACCGACCGGGACAGACACTATGGCTACACCTTC
>TRBV10-2|NA|13|TRBJ2-2|NA
CASSFQNTGELFF
TGCGCCAGCAGTTTTCAGAACACCGGGGAGCTGTTTTTT
>TRBV7-2|TRBD1|18|TRBJ1-3|NA
CASSLGGDRAGSGNTIYF
TGTGCCAGCAGCTTAGGGGGGGACAGGGCGGGCTCTGGAAACACCATATATTTT